This T cell receptor (beta chain) is from a study of blood T cell repertoires in COVID-19. Study summary: Sites in the United States, Italy and Spain provided acute and convalescent COVID-19 samples.

Per germline, CDR1 SGHAT and CDR2 FQNNGV. This CDR3 has 13 residues. Between the trimmed V and J ends, which lost 2 bases and 6 bases, there was a span of 8 bases. In the original analysis: Estimation of nucleated cell counts relied on the amplification of reference gene primers. Measured with immunoSEQ multiplex PCR; TCRdb has only the in-frame clones, and not every one. V, J and clone size reflect that table, while D and trimming were determined from the DNA. The sample has more than 250,000 clones, 90% seen once. In terms of age and location, participants ranged from roughly 18 to 90 years and lived in approximately 26 US areas. Participants' own reports of clinical history determined their cohort assignment.

This chain joins TRBV11-2 and TRBJ1-5; D is undetermined. The sequencing input was PBMCs or T cells enriched from blood (not recorded which). The receptor was derived from a woman between 18 and 30 years old with acute COVID-19. Here the CDR3 reads CASSLMLSQPQHF. The CDR3 nucleotides read TGTGCCAGCAGCTTAATGTTGAGTCAGCCCCAGCATTTT. The complete variable domain, with remaining parts taken from reference TRBV11-2 and TRBJ1-5, reads EAGVAQSPRYKIIEKRQSVAFWCNPISGHATLYWYQQILGQGPKLLIQFQNNGVVDDSQLPKDRFSAERLKGVDSTLKIQPAKLEDSAVYLCASSLMLSQPQHFGDGTRLSIL.